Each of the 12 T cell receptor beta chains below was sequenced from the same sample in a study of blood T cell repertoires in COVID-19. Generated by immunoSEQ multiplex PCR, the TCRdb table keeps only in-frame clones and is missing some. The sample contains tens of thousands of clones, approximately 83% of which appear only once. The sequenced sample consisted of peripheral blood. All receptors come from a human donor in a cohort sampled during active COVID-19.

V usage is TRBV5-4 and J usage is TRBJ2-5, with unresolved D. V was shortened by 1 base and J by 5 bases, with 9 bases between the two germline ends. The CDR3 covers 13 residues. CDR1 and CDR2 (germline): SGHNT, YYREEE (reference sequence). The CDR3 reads CASSLSTGETQYF. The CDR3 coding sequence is TGTGCCAGCAGCTTGTCGACTGGGGAGACCCAGTACTTC.

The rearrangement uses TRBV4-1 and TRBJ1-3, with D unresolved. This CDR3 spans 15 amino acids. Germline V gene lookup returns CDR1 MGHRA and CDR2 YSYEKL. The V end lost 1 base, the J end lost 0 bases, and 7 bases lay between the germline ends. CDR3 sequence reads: CASSQVQISGNTIYF. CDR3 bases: TGCGCCAGCAGCCAAGTGCAGATCTCTGGAAACACCATATATTTT.

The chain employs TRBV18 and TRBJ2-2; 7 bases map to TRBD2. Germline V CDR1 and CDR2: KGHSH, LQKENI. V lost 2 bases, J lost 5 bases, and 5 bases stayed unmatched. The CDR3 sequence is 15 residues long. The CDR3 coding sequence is TGTGCCAGCTCACCATCGCAGGGAGGGACCGGGGAGCTGTTTTTT. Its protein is CASSPSQGGTGELFF.

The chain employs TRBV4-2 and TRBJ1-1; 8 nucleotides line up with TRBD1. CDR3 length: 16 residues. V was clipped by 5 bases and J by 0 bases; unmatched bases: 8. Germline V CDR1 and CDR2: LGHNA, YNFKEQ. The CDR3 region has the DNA TGTGCCAGCAGCGTCCTAGGGACAGGAGTGAACACTGAAGCTTTCTTT. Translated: CASSVLGTGVNTEAFF.

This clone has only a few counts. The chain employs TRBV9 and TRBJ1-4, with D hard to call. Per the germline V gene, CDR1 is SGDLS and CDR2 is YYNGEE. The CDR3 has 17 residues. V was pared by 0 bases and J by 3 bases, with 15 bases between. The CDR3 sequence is CASSVGAALHSNEKLFF. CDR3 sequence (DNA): TGTGCCAGCAGCGTAGGGGCAGCCCTGCACTCTAATGAAAAACTGTTTTTT. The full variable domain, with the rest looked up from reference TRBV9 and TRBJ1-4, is DSGVTQTPKHLITATGQRVTLRCSPRSGDLSVYWYQQSLDQGLQFLIQYYNGEERAKGNILERFSAQQFPDLHSELNLSSLELGDSALYFCASSVGAALHSNEKLFFGSGTQLSVL.

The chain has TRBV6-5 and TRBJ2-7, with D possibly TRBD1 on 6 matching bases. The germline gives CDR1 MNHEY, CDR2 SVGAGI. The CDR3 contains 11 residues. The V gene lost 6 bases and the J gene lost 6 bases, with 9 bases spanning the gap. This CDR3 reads CASRQGPEQYF. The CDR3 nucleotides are TGTGCCAGCAGACAGGGCCCCGAGCAGTACTTC.

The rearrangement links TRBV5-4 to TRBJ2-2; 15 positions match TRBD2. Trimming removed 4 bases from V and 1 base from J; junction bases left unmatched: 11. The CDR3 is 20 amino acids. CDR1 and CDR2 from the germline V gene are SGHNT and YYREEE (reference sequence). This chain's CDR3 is CASSLVPGLAGGGNTGELFF. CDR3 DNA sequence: TGTGCCAGCAGCCTGGTACCGGGACTAGCGGGGGGCGGGAACACCGGGGAGCTGTTTTTT.

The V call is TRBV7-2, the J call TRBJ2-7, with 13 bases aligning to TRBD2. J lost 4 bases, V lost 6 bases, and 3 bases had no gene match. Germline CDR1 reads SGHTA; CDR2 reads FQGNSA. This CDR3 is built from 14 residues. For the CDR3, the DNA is TGTGCCAGCAGGCCGGGACTAGCGGGATACGAGCAGTACTTC. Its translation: CASRPGLAGYEQYF.

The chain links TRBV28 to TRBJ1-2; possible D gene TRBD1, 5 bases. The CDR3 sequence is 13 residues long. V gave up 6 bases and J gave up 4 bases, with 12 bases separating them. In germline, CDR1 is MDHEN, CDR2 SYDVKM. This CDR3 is CASRPGRVYGYTF. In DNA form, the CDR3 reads TGTGCCAGCAGACCTGGCAGGGTCTATGGCTACACCTTC.

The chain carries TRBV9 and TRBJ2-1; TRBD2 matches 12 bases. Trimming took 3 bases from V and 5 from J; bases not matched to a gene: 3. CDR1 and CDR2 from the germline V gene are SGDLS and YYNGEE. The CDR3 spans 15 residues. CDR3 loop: CASSASGGANNEQFF. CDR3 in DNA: TGTGCCAGCAGCGCTAGCGGGGGGGCCAACAATGAGCAGTTCTTC.

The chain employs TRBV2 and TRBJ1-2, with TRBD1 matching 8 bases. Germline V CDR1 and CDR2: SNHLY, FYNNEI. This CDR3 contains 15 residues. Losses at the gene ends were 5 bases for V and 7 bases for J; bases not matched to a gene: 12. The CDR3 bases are TGTGCCAGCAGTTTTCCCCCCGACAGGGGTAGTGGCTACACCTTC. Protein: CASSFPPDRGSGYTF.

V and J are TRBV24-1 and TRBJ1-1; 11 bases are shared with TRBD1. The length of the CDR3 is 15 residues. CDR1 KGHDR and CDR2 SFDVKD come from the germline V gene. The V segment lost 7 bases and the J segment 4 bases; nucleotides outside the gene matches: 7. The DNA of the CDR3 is TGTGCCACCAGCACAACCGGACAGGGGGCCACTGAAGCTTTCTTT. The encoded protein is CATSTTGQGATEAFF.